The T cell receptor beta chain described here comes from a study of OX40 agonist ivuxolimab in advanced cancers. Study-level information: Those enrolled were 82.7% male, with a mean age of approximately 60 years and ages from roughly 20 to 85. Partial responses were achieved by three patients: one hepatocellular carcinoma, two cutaneous melanoma. Findings of the study overall: At 0.1 to 3.0 mg/kg and by week 6, clonal expansion occurred in CD4+ and CD8+ blood T cells. Researchers report that CD8+ T cells had, on average, more expanded clones than CD4+.

For this clone: Antigen unknown.

V gave up 7 bases and J gave up 7 bases, with 13 bases separating them. Germline assignment: CDR1 MDHEN and CDR2 SYDVKM. The CDR3 covers 12 residues. The method was immunoSEQ multiplex PCR; TCRdb's version includes in-frame clones alone and lacks a portion of them. The sample lists tens of thousands of clones; 88% were seen once. The clonotype comes from an adult with an advanced solid tumor such as melanoma, head and neck, liver or kidney cancer. The source was CD4+ or CD8+ T cells sorted from blood, collected in a trial of the OX40 agonist ivuxolimab. The rearrangement joins TRBV28 to TRBJ1-2; D remains ambiguous. The CDR3 loop is CASTSRGSGYTF. The CDR3 DNA reads as TGTGCCAGCACCTCTCGGGGATCTGGCTACACCTTC.